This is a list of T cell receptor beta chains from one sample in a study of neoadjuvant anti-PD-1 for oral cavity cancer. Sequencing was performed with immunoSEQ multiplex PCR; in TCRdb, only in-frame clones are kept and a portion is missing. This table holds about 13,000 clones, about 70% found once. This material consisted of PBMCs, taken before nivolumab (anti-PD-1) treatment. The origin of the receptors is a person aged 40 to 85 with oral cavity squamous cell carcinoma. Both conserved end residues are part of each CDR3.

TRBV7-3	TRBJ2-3	CASSLGVSTDTQYF
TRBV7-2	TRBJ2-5	CASSTSPGGSQETQYF
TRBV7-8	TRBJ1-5	CASSLAGRAGNQPQHF
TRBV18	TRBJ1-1	CASSPRGITGLNTEAFF
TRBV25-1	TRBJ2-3	CASRGLVTDTQYF
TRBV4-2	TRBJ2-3	CASSSRIGDTQYF
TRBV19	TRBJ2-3	CASNDRETDTQYF
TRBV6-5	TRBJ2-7	CVSSPGGGEQYF
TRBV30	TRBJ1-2	CAWSVLGTRVGYTF
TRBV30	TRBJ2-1	CAWGGLADSYNEQFF
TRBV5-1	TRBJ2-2	CASKAGSFTGELFF
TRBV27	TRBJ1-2	CASSVDRNYGYTF
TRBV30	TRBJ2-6	CAAFVVSGANVLTF
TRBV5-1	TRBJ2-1	CASRAPGTMYNEQFF
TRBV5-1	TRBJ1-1	CASSPGPNGPILAEAFF
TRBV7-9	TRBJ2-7	CASSLSFISYEQYF
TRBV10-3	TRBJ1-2	CAISEREQNGYTF
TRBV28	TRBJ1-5	CASSLLGRTQPQHF
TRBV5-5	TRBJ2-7	CASSSRPGQGAEEQYF
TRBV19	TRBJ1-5	CASRLSARSNQPQHF
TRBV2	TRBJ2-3	CASSPRTGATDTQYF
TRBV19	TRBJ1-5	CASSILSPGNQPQHF
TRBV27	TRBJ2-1	CASSFVDTSGRKEQFF
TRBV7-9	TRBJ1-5	CASSFSGGFNQPQHF
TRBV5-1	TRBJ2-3	CASSPDAAGDRDTQYF
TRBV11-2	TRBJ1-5	CASSSDRDQPQHF
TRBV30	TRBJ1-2	CAWISRTGPGYTF
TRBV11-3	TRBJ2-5	CASSLDRASQETQYF
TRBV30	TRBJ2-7	CACRRSAAYEQYF
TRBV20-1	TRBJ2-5	CSVQGGETQYF
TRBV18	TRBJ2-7	CASSPPLGGSYEQYF
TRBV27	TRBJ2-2	CASNQAGSTGELFF
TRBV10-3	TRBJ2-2	CAISESQGASTGELFF
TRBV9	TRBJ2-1	CASSVAGGPLDEQFF
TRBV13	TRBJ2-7	CASSLAPDNYEQYF
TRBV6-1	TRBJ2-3	CAEGDTTDTQYF
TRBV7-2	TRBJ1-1	CASSLEWGQRAFF
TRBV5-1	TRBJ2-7	CASRKELAGDIEQYF
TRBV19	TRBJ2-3	CASSISTDTQYF
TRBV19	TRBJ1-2	CASSVRTGMGGYTF
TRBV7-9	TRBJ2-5	CASSLGLAETQYF